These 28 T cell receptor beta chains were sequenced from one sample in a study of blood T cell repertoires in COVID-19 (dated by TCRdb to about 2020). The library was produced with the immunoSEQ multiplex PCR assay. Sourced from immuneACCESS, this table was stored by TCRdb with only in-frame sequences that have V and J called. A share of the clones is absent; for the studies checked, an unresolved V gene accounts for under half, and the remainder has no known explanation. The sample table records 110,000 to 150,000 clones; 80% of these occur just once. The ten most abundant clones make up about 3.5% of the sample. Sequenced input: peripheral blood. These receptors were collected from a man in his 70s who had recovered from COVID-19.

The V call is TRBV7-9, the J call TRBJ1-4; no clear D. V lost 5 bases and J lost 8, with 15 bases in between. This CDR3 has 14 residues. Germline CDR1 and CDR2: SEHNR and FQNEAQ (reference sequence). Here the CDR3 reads CASSESGDGEKLFF. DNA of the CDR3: TGTGCCAGCAGCGAGAGCGGGGATGGCGAAAAACTGTTTTTT.

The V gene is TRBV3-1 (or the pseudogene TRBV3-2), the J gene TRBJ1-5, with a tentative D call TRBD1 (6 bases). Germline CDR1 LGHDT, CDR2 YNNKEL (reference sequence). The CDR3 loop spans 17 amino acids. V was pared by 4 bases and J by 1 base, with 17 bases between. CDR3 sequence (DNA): TGTGCCAGCAGCCTGGGACAAGCCATCCAGAGCAATCAGCCCCAGCATTTT. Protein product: CASSLGQAIQSNQPQHF.

The CDR3 protein is CASSSQGTNTEAFF. The CDR3 DNA follows: TGTGCCAGCAGCTCCCAGGGTACCAACACTGAAGCTTTCTTT. The V call is TRBV7-9, the J call TRBJ1-1; TRBD1 might be the D (5 bases). CDR3 size: 14 residues. V gave up 4 bases and J gave up 2 bases, with 11 bases separating them. CDR1 is SEHNR, CDR2 FQNEAQ, per germline (reference sequence).

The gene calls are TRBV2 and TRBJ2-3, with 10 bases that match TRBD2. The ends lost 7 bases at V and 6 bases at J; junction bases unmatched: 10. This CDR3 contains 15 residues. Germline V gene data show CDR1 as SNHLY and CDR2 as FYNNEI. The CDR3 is CASKLASGSTDTQYF. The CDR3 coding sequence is TGTGCCAGCAAGTTGGCTAGCGGGAGTACGGATACGCAGTATTTT.

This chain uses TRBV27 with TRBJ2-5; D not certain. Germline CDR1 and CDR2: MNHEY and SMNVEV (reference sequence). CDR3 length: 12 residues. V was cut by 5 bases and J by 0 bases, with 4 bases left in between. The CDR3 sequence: CASSPNQETQYF. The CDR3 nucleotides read TGTGCCAGCAGTCCCAACCAAGAGACCCAGTACTTC.

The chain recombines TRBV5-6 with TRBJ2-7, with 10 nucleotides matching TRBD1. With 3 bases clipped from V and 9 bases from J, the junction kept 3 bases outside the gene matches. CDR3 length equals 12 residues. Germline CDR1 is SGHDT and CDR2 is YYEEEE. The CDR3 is CASSSRTGGQYF. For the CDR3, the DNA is TGTGCCAGCAGCTCCCGGACAGGGGGGCAGTACTTC. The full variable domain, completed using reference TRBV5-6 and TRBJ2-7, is DAGVTQSPTHLIKTRGQQVTLRCSPKSGHDTVSWYQQALGQGPQFIFQYYEEEERQRGNFPDRFSGHQFPNYSSELNVNALLLGDSALYLCASSSRTGGQYFGPGTRLTVT.

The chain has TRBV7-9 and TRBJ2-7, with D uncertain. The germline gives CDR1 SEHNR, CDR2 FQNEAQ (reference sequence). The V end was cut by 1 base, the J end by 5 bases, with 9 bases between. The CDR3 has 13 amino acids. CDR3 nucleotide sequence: TGTGCCAGCAGCTTAGTGTCGAGCGACGAGCAGTACTTC. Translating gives CASSLVSSDEQYF. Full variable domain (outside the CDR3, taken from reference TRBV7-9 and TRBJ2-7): DTGVSQNPRHKITKRGQNVTFRCDPISEHNRLYWYRQTLGQGPEFLTYFQNEAQLEKSRLLSDRFSAERPKGSFSTLEIQRTEQGDSAMYLCASSLVSSDEQYFGPGTRLTVT.

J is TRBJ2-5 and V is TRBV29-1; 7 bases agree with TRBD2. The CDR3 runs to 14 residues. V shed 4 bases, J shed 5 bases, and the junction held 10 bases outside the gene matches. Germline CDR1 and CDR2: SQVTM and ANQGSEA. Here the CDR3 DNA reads TGCAGCGTTGCTCTAGCGGCCCTACGCGAGACCCAGTACTTC. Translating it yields CSVALAALRETQYF. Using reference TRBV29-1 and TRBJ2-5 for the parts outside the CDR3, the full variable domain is SAVISQKPSRDICQRGTSLTIQCQVDSQVTMMFWYRQQPGQSLTLIATANQGSEATYESGFVIDKFPISRPNLTFSTLTVSNMSPEDSSIYLCSVALAALRETQYFGPGTRLLVL.

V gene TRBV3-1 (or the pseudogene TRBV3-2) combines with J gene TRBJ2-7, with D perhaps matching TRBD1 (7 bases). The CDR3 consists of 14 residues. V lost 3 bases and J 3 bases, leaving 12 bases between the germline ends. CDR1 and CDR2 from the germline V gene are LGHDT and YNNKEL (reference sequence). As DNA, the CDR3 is TGTGCCAGCAGCCAGAACAGGGGACTCTACGAGCAGTACTTC. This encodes CASSQNRGLYEQYF.

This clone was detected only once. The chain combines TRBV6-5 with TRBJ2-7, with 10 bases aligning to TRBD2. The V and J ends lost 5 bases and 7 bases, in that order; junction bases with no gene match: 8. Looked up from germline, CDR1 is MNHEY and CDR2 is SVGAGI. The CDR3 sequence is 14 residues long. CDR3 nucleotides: TGTGCCAGCAGTACGGGACTAGCGTTGGGGGAGCAGTACTTC. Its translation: CASSTGLALGEQYF.

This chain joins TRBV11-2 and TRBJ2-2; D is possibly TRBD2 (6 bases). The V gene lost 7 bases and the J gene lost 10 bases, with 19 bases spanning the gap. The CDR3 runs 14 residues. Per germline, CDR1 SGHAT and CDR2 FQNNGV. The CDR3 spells CASTLWAGPEELFF. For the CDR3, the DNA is TGTGCCAGCACCCTCTGGGCGGGACCTGAGGAGCTGTTTTTT.

Here the CDR3 DNA reads TGTGCCACCCGAGGTATGACAGGGAACACTGAAGCTTTCTTT. Protein: CATRGMTGNTEAFF. The chain combines TRBV6-5 with TRBJ1-1; D may be TRBD1 (6 bases). The CDR3 spans 14 residues. Deletions cut 10 bases from V and 1 base from J, with 16 bases between. Germline V lookup: CDR1 MNHEY, CDR2 SVGAGI.

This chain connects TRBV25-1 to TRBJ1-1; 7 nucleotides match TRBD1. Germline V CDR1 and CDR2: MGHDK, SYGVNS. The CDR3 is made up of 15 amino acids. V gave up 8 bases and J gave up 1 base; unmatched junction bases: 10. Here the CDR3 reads CASQKRDRPNTEAFF. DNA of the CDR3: TGTGCCAGCCAAAAGAGGGACAGACCGAACACTGAAGCTTTCTTT.

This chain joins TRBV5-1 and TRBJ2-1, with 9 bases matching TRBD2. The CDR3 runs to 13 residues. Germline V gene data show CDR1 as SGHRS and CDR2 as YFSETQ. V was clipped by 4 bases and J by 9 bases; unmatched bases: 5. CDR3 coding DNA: TGCGCCAGCAGCATAGCGGGAGCAGGTGAGCAGTTCTTC. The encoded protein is CASSIAGAGEQFF.

DNA for the CDR3: TGTGCCTGGAGTGAAAAGGGACTCCGGGAGAGAAATGAGCAGTTCTTC. Its protein is CAWSEKGLRERNEQFF. The chain couples TRBV30 to TRBJ2-1; D perhaps matches TRBD2 (6 bases). Trimming shortened V by 1 base and J by 7 bases, and 20 bases separated the two germline ends. Germline CDR1 and CDR2: GTSNPN and SVGIG (reference sequence). The CDR3 totals 16 residues.

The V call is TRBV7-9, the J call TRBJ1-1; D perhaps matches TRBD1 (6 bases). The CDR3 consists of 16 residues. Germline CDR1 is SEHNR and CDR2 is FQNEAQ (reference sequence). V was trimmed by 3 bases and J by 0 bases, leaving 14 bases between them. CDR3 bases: TGTGCCAGCAGCTTTTGGGATGCAGGGGTGAACACTGAAGCTTTCTTT. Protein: CASSFWDAGVNTEAFF.

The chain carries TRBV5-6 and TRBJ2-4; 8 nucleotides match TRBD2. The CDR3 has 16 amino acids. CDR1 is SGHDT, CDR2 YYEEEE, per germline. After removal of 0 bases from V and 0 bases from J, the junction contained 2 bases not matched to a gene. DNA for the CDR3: TGTGCCAGCAGCTTGGGAGCGGGAGCAGCCAAAAACATTCAGTACTTC. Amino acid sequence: CASSLGAGAAKNIQYF. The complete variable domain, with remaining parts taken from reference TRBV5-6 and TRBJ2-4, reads DAGVTQSPTHLIKTRGQQVTLRCSPKSGHDTVSWYQQALGQGPQFIFQYYEEEERQRGNFPDRFSGHQFPNYSSELNVNALLLGDSALYLCASSLGAGAAKNIQYFGAGTRLSVL.

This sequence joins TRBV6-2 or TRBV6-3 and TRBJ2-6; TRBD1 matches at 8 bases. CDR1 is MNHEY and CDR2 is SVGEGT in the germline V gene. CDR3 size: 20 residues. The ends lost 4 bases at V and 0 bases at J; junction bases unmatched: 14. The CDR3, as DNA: TGTGCCAGCAGTTCCTTGTGGGGAGGAGGGACAGGCTCTGGGGCCAACGTCCTGACTTTC. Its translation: CASSSLWGGGTGSGANVLTF.

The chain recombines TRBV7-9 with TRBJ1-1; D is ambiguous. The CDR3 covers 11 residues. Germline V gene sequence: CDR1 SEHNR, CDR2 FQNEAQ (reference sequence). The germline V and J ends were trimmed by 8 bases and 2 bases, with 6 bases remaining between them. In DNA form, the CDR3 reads TGTGCCAGCCCACATAACACTGAAGCTTTCTTT. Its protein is CASPHNTEAFF.

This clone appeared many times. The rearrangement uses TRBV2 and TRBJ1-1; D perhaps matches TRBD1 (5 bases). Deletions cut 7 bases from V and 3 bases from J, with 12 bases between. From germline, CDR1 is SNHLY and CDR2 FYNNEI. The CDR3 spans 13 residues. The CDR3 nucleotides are TGTGCCAGCAATGTTCGGGGGTACACTGAAGCTTTCTTT. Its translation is CASNVRGYTEAFF. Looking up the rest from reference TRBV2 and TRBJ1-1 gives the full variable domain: EPEVTQTPSHQVTQMGQEVILRCVPISNHLYFYWYRQILGQKVEFLVSFYNNEISEKSEIFDDQFSVERPDGSNFTLKIRSTKLEDSAMYFCASNVRGYTEAFFGQGTRLTVV.

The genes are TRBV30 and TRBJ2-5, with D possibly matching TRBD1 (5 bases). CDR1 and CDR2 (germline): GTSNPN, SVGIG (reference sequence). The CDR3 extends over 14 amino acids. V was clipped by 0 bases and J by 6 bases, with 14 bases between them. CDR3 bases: TGTGCCTGGAGTGTTGTGGGGCCCTTAAAGACCCAGTACTTC. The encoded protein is CAWSVVGPLKTQYF.

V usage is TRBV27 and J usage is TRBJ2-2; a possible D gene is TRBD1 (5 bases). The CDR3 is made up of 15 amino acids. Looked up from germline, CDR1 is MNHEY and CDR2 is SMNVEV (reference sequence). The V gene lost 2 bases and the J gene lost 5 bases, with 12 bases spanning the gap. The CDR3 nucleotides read TGTGCCAGCAGTTTACAAGGGGTTGTTACCGGGGAGCTGTTTTTT. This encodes CASSLQGVVTGELFF.

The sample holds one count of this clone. The CDR3 here is CASSQDRGGGTDTQYF. CDR3 bases: TGCGCCAGCAGCCAAGATAGGGGAGGGGGTACAGATACGCAGTATTTT. This chain uses TRBV4-1 with TRBJ2-3, with a tentative D call TRBD2 (7 bases). Germline-derived CDR1 and CDR2 are MGHRA and YSYEKL. CDR3 size: 16 residues. The germline V and J ends were trimmed by 0 bases and 3 bases, with 13 bases remaining between them.

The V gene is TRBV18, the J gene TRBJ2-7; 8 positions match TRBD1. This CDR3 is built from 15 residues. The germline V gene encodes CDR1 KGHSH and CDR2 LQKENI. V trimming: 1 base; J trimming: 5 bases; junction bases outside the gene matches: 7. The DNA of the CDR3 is TGTGCCAGCTCACCACGGGTGCAGGGGGCCGACGAGCAGTACTTC. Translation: CASSPRVQGADEQYF.

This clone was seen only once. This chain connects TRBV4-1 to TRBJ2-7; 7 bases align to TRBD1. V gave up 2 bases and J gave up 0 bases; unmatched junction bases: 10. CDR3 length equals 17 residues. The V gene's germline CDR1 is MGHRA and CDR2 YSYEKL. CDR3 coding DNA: TGCGCCAGCAGCCAATCTAGGGTGGCAGGGGGCTCCTACGAGCAGTACTTC. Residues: CASSQSRVAGGSYEQYF.

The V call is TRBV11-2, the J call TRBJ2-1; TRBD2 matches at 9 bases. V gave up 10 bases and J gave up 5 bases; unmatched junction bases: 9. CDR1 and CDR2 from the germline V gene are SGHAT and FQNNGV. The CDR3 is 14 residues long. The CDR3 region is CATLAGSWDNEQFF. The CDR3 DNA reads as TGTGCCACGCTAGCGGGAAGCTGGGACAATGAGCAGTTCTTC.

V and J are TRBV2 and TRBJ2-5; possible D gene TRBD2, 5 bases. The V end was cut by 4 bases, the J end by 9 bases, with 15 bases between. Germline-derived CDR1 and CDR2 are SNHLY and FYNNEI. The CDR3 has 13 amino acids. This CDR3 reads CASSVVGVLAQYF. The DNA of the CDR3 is TGTGCCAGCAGTGTGGTGGGAGTCTTGGCCCAGTACTTC.

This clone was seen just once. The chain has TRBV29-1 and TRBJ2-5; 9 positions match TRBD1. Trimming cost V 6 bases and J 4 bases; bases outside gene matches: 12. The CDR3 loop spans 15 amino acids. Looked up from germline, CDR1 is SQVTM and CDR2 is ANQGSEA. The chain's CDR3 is CSVASGTGSGETQYF. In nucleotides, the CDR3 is TGCAGCGTGGCGTCCGGGACAGGGTCCGGAGAGACCCAGTACTTC.